This is a list of T cell receptor beta chains from one sample in a study of blood T cell repertoires in COVID-19. Libraries were prepared by immunoSEQ multiplex PCR; TCRdb keeps only in-frame clonotypes and omits some of them. The top ten hold about 1.3% of the sample, which has 210,000 or so clones, 83% seen once. Sample: peripheral blood. These receptors all stem from a woman under 40 with COVID-19, enrolled during active disease. Both conserved end residues are part of each CDR3. D genes are given only for firm matches. Only part of the rows carry a size: once, few, many, or a class if the clone is expanded.

clone_size j_call v_call d_call cdr3_nt cdr3_aa
- TRBJ1-2 TRBV19 - TGTGCCAGTAGTCCGCGATCCTATGGCTACACCTTC CASSPRSYGYTF
few TRBJ1-5 TRBV19 TRBD1 TGTGCCAGTAGACAAGACAGGGGTTTTAATCAGCCCCAGCATTTT CASRQDRGFNQPQHF
few TRBJ2-4 TRBV7-9 - TGTGCCAGCGCCTTTAAAGCAACCAAAAACATTCAGTACTTC CASAFKATKNIQYF
- TRBJ2-7 TRBV23-1 TRBD1 TGCGCCAGCAGTCAATGGAGCAGGACAGGGGTTACCTACGAGCAGTACTTC CASSQWSRTGVTYEQYF
- TRBJ1-1 TRBV4-3 - TGCGCCAGCAGCCATGGACAGATGAACACTGAAGCTTTCTTT CASSHGQMNTEAFF
- TRBJ2-3 TRBV3-1/TRBV3-2 - TGTGCCAGCAGTCGCTGGGGGCGGGATACGCAGTATTTT CASSRWGRDTQYF
few TRBJ2-3 TRBV19 - TGTGCCAGTAGTTCCCTAGCAGATACGCAGTATTTT CASSSLADTQYF
few TRBJ1-6 TRBV19 - TGTGCCAGTACCCCCTGGGCAGGGGCCGCTGCAAATAATTCACCCCTCCACTTT CASTPWAGAAANNSPLHF
few TRBJ2-5 TRBV11-2 TRBD2 TGTGCCAGCAGCTTCCCCCCGGGACTAGCGGGAGTATCAGAGACCCAGTACTTC CASSFPPGLAGVSETQYF
- TRBJ1-2 TRBV7-2 TRBD1 TGTGCCAGCAGCTATACAGGGGCCTCCTATGGCTACACCTTC CASSYTGASYGYTF
- TRBJ2-3 TRBV7-9 - TGTGCCAGCAGCATAACAGATACGCAGTATTTT CASSITDTQYF
- TRBJ1-1 TRBV15 - TGTGCCACCAGCCCGGGGGGTTCCATGAACACTGAAGCTTTCTTT CATSPGGSMNTEAFF
- TRBJ2-5 TRBV7-9 TRBD2 TGTGCCAGCAGCCGAGAGCGGGACCGGGAGACCCAGTACTTC CASSRERDRETQYF
- TRBJ2-2 TRBV11-2 TRBD2 TGTGCCAGCAGCTTCAAGGGACTAAACACCGGGGAGCTGTTTTTT CASSFKGLNTGELFF
many TRBJ1-1 TRBV12-3/TRBV12-4 - TGTGCCAGCAGTTTCGGGAACACTGAAGCTTTCTTT CASSFGNTEAFF
- TRBJ2-3 TRBV4-2 TRBD2 TGTGCCAGCAGCCGAGGACGGAATGTTCTAGCGGCAGATACGCAGTATTTT CASSRGRNVLAADTQYF
- TRBJ2-7 TRBV5-6 TRBD2 TGTGCCAGCCACTTGGCGGGGGTGGCCTCCTACGAGCAGTACTTC CASHLAGVASYEQYF
once TRBJ1-1 TRBV10-3 - TGTGCCATCAGGGCGGGGGCAGGAGCGAACACTGAAGCTTTCTTT CAIRAGAGANTEAFF
- TRBJ1-2 TRBV6-5 - TGTGCCAGCAGAGACAGGACGCACGGCTACACCTTC CASRDRTHGYTF
- TRBJ2-7 TRBV19 TRBD1 TGTGCCAGCATGGGACAGGGGACCTACGAGCAGTACTTC CASMGQGTYEQYF
- TRBJ2-1 TRBV7-2 TRBD1 TGTGCCAGCAGCACCAGACAGGGCCCCTACAATGAGCAGTTCTTC CASSTRQGPYNEQFF
- TRBJ2-5 TRBV27 TRBD2 TGTGCCAGCAGTTTCAGCGGGAGAGAAAAAGAGACCCAGTACTTC CASSFSGREKETQYF
- TRBJ1-2 TRBV9 - TGTGCCAGCAGCGTAGGGAACAGAAAAGATCCTAACTATGGCTACACCTTC CASSVGNRKDPNYGYTF
few TRBJ2-7 TRBV4-1 - TGCGCCAGCAGCCAAGACAACCCCTGGAGCGAGCAGTACTTC CASSQDNPWSEQYF
- TRBJ2-7 TRBV2 - TGTGCCAGCAGGGAAGACATCTACGAGCAGTACTTC CASREDIYEQYF
few TRBJ1-4 TRBV27 TRBD1 TGTGCCAGCAGGGGGGCATCCGACAGGGATTGGGAAAAACTGTTTTTT CASRGASDRDWEKLFF
- TRBJ1-1 TRBV7-2 - TGTGCCAGCAGCTTAAACCTCGGTATCGGCTCGGGTAGGGGCGCTTTCTTT CASSLNLGIGSGRGAFF
- TRBJ2-7 TRBV30 TRBD2 TGTGCCTGGAGCCTCGGGACTAGCGGGAGGGGAGGGCAGTACTTC CAWSLGTSGRGGQYF
- TRBJ2-5 TRBV11-3 TRBD2 TGTGCCAGCAGCGAGACTAGCGGAGGAGGGGGGACCCAGTACTTC CASSETSGGGGTQYF
once TRBJ1-5 TRBV27 TRBD1 TGTGCCAGCAGTTTAAGAGGGTGGACAGGGATAGGGGAACCCGATCAGCCCCAGCATTTT CASSLRGWTGIGEPDQPQHF
- TRBJ2-7 TRBV7-9 TRBD2 TGTGCCAGCAGCTTATATTCGGGAGGAGGGAACTACGAGCAGTACTTC CASSLYSGGGNYEQYF